This T cell receptor (beta chain) is from a study of cytotoxic CD8 clonotypes in ibrutinib-treated CLL. With V trimmed by 3 bases and J by 8 bases, 8 bases remained unmatched. The CDR3 covers 15 residues. Germline V gene data show CDR1 as MGHDK and CDR2 as SYGVNS. Study-wide points: Clonality at baseline surpassed age-matched healthy donors and tracked circulating CD8+ T-cell counts.

Here immunoSEQ multiplex PCR was the method, and the copy in TCRdb shows in-frame clones only, minus some. The sample consists of under 150,000 clones, around 84% of them appearing once. Points on this clone: The antigen is not known.

The source of this sequence is a human donor with chronic lymphocytic leukemia. The sample was PBMCs, taken after 36 months of ibrutinib treatment. V and J are TRBV25-1 and TRBJ2-1; 9 bases fit TRBD2. CDR3 nucleotides: TGTGCCAGCAGTGAGTTTAGCGGGAGTATGGATGAGCAGTTCTTC. Translation gives CASSEFSGSMDEQFF.